The entry below describes one TCR beta chain. Its antigen is not identified. Germline V gene data show CDR1 as MDHEN and CDR2 as SYDVKM. Trimming cost V 3 bases and J 0 bases, with 12 bases left between them. The CDR3 spans 15 residues. This entry is derived from a study of vaccination effects on CD4 cells after COVID-19. Broader study findings: Late after vaccination, infection- and vaccine-induced clones showed marked clonal contraction. The vaccine-induced clones of healthy vaccinees included only 1 of 255 that cross-reacted with common cold coronaviruses.

Sequenced by immunoSEQ multiplex PCR; TCRdb stores in-frame clones only, minus some. The sample includes approximately 40,000 clones, roughly two thirds seen only once; the top ten take 20% to 25%. Before any sequencing was done, the ViraFEST assay used viral peptide pools to expand antigen-specific CD4+ T cells. Subsequent to a culture period of more than 9 days, CD4+ T cells were isolated. Vaccine recipients, nucleocapsid antibody negative, had no prior SARS-CoV-2 infection. Every well got around 1.9 million PBMC, which were grown with roughly 9.5 IU/ml IL-2 and around 10 ug/ml peptides. Researchers swapped half the medium for IL-2 medium on both days 3 and 7.

The sequence was obtained from a human donor who received a COVID-19 vaccine. The input for sequencing was CD4+ T cells from PBMCs cultured with SARS-CoV-2 spike peptides, taken before COVID-19 vaccination. The chain joins TRBV28 to TRBJ2-7, with a possible D match to TRBD1 (5 bases). This CDR3 is CASSFPDSDSYEQYF. The CDR3 DNA sequence: TGTGCCAGCAGTTTTCCAGACAGTGACTCCTACGAGCAGTACTTC.